Below, 4 T cell receptor beta chains from the same sample are listed, as sequenced in a study of cytomegalovirus exposure and HLA in healthy donors. With 60 Vbeta and 13 Jbeta primers, the PCR was carried out. The method was immunoSEQ multiplex PCR; TCRdb's version includes in-frame clones alone and lacks a portion of them. The sample has some 70,000 clones. Specimen: PBMCs. All receptors derive from a female donor in good health and CMV-seropositive.

This chain connects TRBV4-3 to TRBJ1-4; D call uncertain. Germline assignment: CDR1 LGHNA and CDR2 YSLEER. CDR3 size: 15 residues. Trimming left V 5 bases short and J 0 bases short, with 10 bases between. The CDR3 nucleotides are TGCGCCAGCAGCAGAAGCCGGGCAACTAATGAAAAACTGTTTTTT. It codes for CASSRSRATNEKLFF.

This chain uses TRBV12-2 with TRBJ2-7; TRBD1, the table's D call, lacks a check against the DNA. TRBV12-2 corresponds to a pseudogene. The CDR3 contains 17 residues. This CDR3 is CASRFGTDQTAHYEQYF. CDR3 DNA sequence: TGTGCAAGTCGCTTTGGGACAGACCAAACGGCCCACTACGAGCAGTACTTC.

The J gene is TRBJ2-1, the V gene TRBV7-3; D is possibly TRBD2 (6 bases). Germline V gives CDR1 SGHTA, CDR2 FQGTGA. V was cut by 5 bases and J by 4 bases, with 12 bases left in between. This CDR3 spans 14 amino acids. In DNA, the CDR3 is TGTGCCAGCAGCCCCGGGACTCTTTACAATGAGCAGTTCTTC. Translated, it gives CASSPGTLYNEQFF.

This sequence joins TRBV30 and TRBJ2-1; the match to TRBD2 covers 8 bases. The CDR3 consists of 15 residues. Unmatched junction bases numbered 7, after V lost 2 bases and J lost 4 bases. Looked up from germline, CDR1 is GTSNPN and CDR2 is SVGIG (reference sequence). The CDR3: CAWSWASGLYNEQFF. CDR3 DNA: TGTGCCTGGAGTTGGGCTAGCGGGCTTTACAATGAGCAGTTCTTC.